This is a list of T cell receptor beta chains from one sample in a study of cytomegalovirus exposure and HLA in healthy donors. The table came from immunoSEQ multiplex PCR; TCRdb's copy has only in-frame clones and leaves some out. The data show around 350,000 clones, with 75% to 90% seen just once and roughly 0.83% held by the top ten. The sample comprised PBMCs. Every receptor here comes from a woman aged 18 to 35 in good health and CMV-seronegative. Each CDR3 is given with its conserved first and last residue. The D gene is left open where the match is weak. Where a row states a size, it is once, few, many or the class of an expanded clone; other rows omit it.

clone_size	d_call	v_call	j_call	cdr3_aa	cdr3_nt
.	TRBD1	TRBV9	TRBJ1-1	CASSVEATGRPRAFF	TGTGCCAGCAGCGTAGAGGCGACAGGGCGTCCCAGGGCTTTCTTT
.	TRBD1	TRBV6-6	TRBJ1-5	CASSRGTGQQPQHF	TGTGCCAGCAGTCGCGGGACAGGGCAACAGCCCCAGCATTTT
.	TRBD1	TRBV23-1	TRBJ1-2	CASNHPGGIGYTF	TGCGCCAGCAACCACCCAGGGGGAATCGGCTACACCTTC
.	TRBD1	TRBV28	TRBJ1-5	CASSGGQGWQPQHF	TGTGCCAGCAGTGGGGGACAGGGTTGGCAGCCCCAGCATTTT
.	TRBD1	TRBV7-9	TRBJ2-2	CASRDRGRRAGELFF	TGTGCCAGCAGGGACAGGGGGCGAAGGGCCGGGGAGCTGTTTTTT
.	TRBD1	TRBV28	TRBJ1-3	CASSLYRALGTGASGNTIYF	TGTGCCAGCAGTTTATATCGTGCGTTGGGGACAGGGGCGTCCGGAAACACCATATATTTT
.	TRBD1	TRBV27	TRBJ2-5	CASRPGQVQETQYF	TGTGCCAGCAGACCGGGACAGGTGCAAGAGACCCAGTACTTC
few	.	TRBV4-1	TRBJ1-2	CASSHPRTGSGPGYTF	TGCGCCAGCAGCCATCCCAGAACCGGGAGTGGCCCTGGCTACACCTTC
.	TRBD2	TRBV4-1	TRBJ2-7	CASSQVAGSSYEQYF	TGCGCCAGCAGCCAGGTAGCGGGAAGCTCCTACGAGCAGTACTTC
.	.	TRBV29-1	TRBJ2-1	CSVEDVPYSNEQFF	TGCAGCGTTGAAGACGTGCCCTACTCGAATGAGCAGTTCTTC
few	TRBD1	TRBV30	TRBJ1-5	CAWSVASGGQPQHF	TGTGCCTGGAGTGTAGCATCAGGGGGTCAGCCCCAGCATTTT
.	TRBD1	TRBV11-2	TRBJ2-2	CASSRQGVRTNTGELFF	TGTGCCAGCAGCAGACAGGGGGTTCGAACGAACACCGGGGAGCTGTTTTTT
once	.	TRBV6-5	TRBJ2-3	CASSWGGRTDTQYF	TGTGCCAGCAGTTGGGGGGGGCGCACAGATACGCAGTATTTT
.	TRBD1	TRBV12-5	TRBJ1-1	CASGPGTGTEAFF	TGTGCTAGTGGTCCCGGGACAGGAACTGAAGCTTTCTTT
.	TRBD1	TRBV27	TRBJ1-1	CASSLSGTGSTEAFF	TGTGCCAGCAGTTTATCCGGGACAGGGAGCACTGAAGCTTTCTTT
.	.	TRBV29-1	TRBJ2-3	CSTEPASTDTQYF	TGCAGTACAGAGCCAGCTAGCACAGATACGCAGTATTTT
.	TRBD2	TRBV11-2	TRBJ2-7	CASSLPPGLNYEQYF	TGTGCCAGCAGCTTACCCCCGGGACTAAACTACGAGCAGTACTTC
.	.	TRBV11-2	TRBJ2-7	CASTLSQGGYEQYF	TGTGCCAGCACCCTCAGCCAAGGCGGCTACGAGCAGTACTTC
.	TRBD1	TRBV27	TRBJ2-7	CASNNLDRQYEQYF	TGTGCCAGCAATAATCTGGACAGGCAATACGAGCAGTACTTC
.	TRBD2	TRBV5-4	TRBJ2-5	CASSSGVAGWGRDDQYF	TGTGCCAGCAGCTCAGGGGTAGCGGGGTGGGGCCGAGACGACCAGTACTTC
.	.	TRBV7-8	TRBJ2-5	CASSLGRGTGETQYF	TGTGCCAGCAGCTTAGGTCGGGGGACGGGAGAGACCCAGTACTTC
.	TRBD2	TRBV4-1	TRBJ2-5	CASSQDREGGTQYF	TGCGCCAGCAGCCAAGACCGGGAGGGGGGGACCCAGTACTTC